This T cell receptor beta chain appears in the sequencing data of a study of T cell clones after liver transplantation. Study overall: Draws occurred before transplant, before withdrawal, and after complete or failed withdrawal.

Whole-study results and caveats: Conclusions were preliminary, with small, heterogeneous patient groups.

As regards this clone: The target antigen is unknown.

The data were produced by immunoSEQ multiplex PCR, yet TCRdb's version contains in-frame clones alone and is incomplete. Of about 20,000 clones listed, just under 80% were seen once; the top ten hold around 32%. This CDR3 region has 15 residues. Germline V gives CDR1 MNHEY, CDR2 SMNVEV (reference sequence). Trimming pared 3 bases from V and 1 base from J, leaving 11 bases between. The V gene is TRBV27, the J gene TRBJ2-3, with D possibly matching TRBD2 (7 bases). The starting material was CD8+ T cells from blood, obtained around 52 months after liver transplant. This clonotype originated in a human patient who received a liver transplant. Some T cells may be provided by the graft donor. CDR3 region: CASSFVGGGTDTQYF. The CDR3 DNA reads as TGTGCCAGCAGTTTTGTAGGGGGGGGCACAGATACGCAGTATTTT.